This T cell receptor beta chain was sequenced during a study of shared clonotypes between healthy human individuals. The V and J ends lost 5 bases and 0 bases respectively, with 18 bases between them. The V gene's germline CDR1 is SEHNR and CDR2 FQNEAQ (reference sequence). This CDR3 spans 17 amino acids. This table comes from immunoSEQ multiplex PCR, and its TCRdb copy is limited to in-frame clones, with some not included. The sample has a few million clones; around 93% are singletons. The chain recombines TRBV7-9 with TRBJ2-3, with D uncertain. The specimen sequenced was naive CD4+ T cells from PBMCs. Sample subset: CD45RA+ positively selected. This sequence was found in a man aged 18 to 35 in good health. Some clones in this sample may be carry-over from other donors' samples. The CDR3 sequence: CASSKGRGRSSTDTQYF. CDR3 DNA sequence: TGTGCCAGCAGCAAGGGCCGTGGCCGATCTAGCACAGATACGCAGTATTTT.